This paragraph reports one TCR beta chain. Time point here: patch test 1, 2 weeks after DPC sensitization. The sample's treatment: therapeutic diphenylcyclopropenone sensitization with weekly scalp DPC. The data were taken from a study of human T cells and chemical hapten exposure. TCRdb used MiXCR to reprocess the RACE reads, holding one entry per CDR3 protein. Here the sample spans roughly 82,000 distinct CDR3 sequences, 10% to 15% being singletons. The sample in question was whole blood, obtained in connection with sensitization to the hapten diphenylcyclopropenone (DPC). The receptor was isolated from a woman aged 55-69 years with alopecia areata. Some clones in this sample may be carry-over from other donors' samples.

CDR3 sequence (DNA): TGTGCCAGCAGTACCCCTACTGCAGGGTCCTTCTATGGCTACACCTTC. This gives the protein CASSTPTAGSFYGYTF. The chain combines TRBV7-9 with TRBJ1-2, with D possibly TRBD1 on 5 matching bases. The CDR3 is 16 residues long. V was shortened by 6 bases and J by 4 bases, with 21 bases between the two germline ends. Germline values: CDR1 SEHNR, CDR2 FQNEAQ (reference sequence).